One and the same sample provided the 14 T cell receptor beta chains below, sequenced in a study of identifying expanded T cells in peripheral blood. The repertoire was sequenced with immunoSEQ multiplex PCR; TCRdb's copy has only in-frame clones and lacks some. The data show tens of thousands of clones, about 91% seen once. Input material: blood. The receptor set was obtained from a person aged 18 to 75 in good health.

V and J are TRBV7-2 and TRBJ2-1, with D possibly being TRBD1 or TRBD2 (5 bases each). This CDR3 is built from 14 residues. Looked up from germline, CDR1 is SGHTA and CDR2 is FQGNSA. V lost 5 bases and J lost 2, with 10 bases in between. This chain's CDR3 is CASSQGDPYNEQFF. CDR3 nucleotides: TGTGCCAGCAGCCAAGGGGACCCCTACAATGAGCAGTTCTTC.

The chain combines TRBV28 with TRBJ1-4, with a weak D call TRBD1 (6 bases). Deletions cut 5 bases from V and 3 bases from J, with 19 bases between. The V gene's germline CDR1 is MDHEN and CDR2 SYDVKM. The length of the CDR3 is 17 residues. The CDR3 bases are TGTGCCAGCAGTAGTTTGACAGGACCTATGGCTAATGAAAAACTGTTTTTT. Translated: CASSSLTGPMANEKLFF.

The V call is TRBV9, the J call TRBJ2-3; D gene ambiguous. Germline CDR1 SGDLS, CDR2 YYNGEE. The CDR3 has 12 residues. Trimming cost V 4 bases and J 3 bases, with 6 bases left between them. CDR3 bases: TGTGCCAGCAGCACTAATACAGATACGCAGTATTTT. It specifies CASSTNTDTQYF. The full variable domain, its missing parts supplied by reference TRBV9 and TRBJ2-3, is DSGVTQTPKHLITATGQRVTLRCSPRSGDLSVYWYQQSLDQGLQFLIQYYNGEERAKGNILERFSAQQFPDLHSELNLSSLELGDSALYFCASSTNTDTQYFGPGTRLTVL.

The chain recombines TRBV5-6 with TRBJ2-1; D uncertain. V shed 1 base and J shed 10 bases, with 12 bases lying between them. CDR1 and CDR2 (germline): SGHDT, YYEEEE. The CDR3 totals 13 residues. CDR3 nucleotides: TGTGCCAGCAGCTTGTTCGAGCAAACGGAGCAGTTCTTC. Translation: CASSLFEQTEQFF.

The chain recombines TRBV7-2 with TRBJ2-7; 10 bases are shared with TRBD1. The CDR3 loop spans 15 amino acids. Germline values: CDR1 SGHTA, CDR2 FQGNSA. With 3 bases clipped from V and 4 bases from J, the junction kept 6 bases outside the gene matches. CDR3 DNA: TGTGCCAGCAGCTTGGGACAGGGGACCATTTACGAGCAGTACTTC. Its protein product is CASSLGQGTIYEQYF. Drawing the rest from reference TRBV7-2 and TRBJ2-7, the complete variable domain is GAGVSQSPSNKVTEKGKDVELRCDPISGHTALYWYRQSLGQGLEFLIYFQGNSAPDKSGLPSDRFSAERTGGSVSTLTIQRTQQEDSAVYLCASSLGQGTIYEQYFGPGTRLTVT.

The chain has TRBV6-1 and TRBJ2-1; 8 bases are shared with TRBD1. Trimming removed 6 bases from V and 4 bases from J; junction bases left unmatched: 5. From germline, CDR1 is MNHNS and CDR2 SASEGT. CDR3 length equals 14 residues. The CDR3 bases are TGTGCCAGCAGACCGGGACAGGAATACAATGAGCAGTTCTTC. Translated, it gives CASRPGQEYNEQFF.

There are a few counts of this clone. The rearrangement joins TRBV7-2 to TRBJ2-4, with TRBD1 matching over 9 bases. Trimming removed 5 bases from V and 0 bases from J; junction bases left unmatched: 14. CDR1 and CDR2 (germline): SGHTA, FQGNSA. The CDR3 has 19 amino acids. CDR3 bases: TGTGCCAGCAGCCCCCGGGACAGGGAGGGTGGTTTAGCCAAAAACATTCAGTACTTC. Residues: CASSPRDREGGLAKNIQYF.

The V call is TRBV6-5, the J call TRBJ1-3, with a weak D call TRBD1 (6 bases). This CDR3 has 15 residues. The V end was cut by 2 bases, the J end by 4 bases, with 12 bases between. Germline CDR1 and CDR2: MNHEY and SVGAGI. The CDR3 loop reads CASSYQGTTGNTIYF. In DNA, the CDR3 is TGTGCCAGCAGTTACCAGGGGACGACCGGAAACACCATATATTTT.

The chain carries TRBV28 and TRBJ2-1; D might be TRBD1 (5 bases). V lost 3 bases to trimming and J lost 0 bases, with 12 bases between them. The CDR3 covers 16 residues. Germline loops: CDR1 MDHEN, CDR2 SYDVKM. The CDR3 DNA follows: TGTGCCAGCAGTTTCTATGGGCAGGGCTCCTACAATGAGCAGTTCTTC. Its protein product is CASSFYGQGSYNEQFF.

In this sample, this clone turned up a few times. This sequence joins TRBV6-6 and TRBJ1-1; maybe TRBD1 (5 bases). Germline V gene lookup returns CDR1 MNHNY and CDR2 SVGAGI (reference sequence). With 8 bases removed from V and 2 bases from J, the gap between germline ends came to 12 bases. The CDR3 has 13 amino acids. In DNA, the CDR3 is TGTGCCAGCTTCGGTAGGGGTAACACTGAAGCTTTCTTT. Protein product: CASFGRGNTEAFF.

V gene TRBV28 combines with J gene TRBJ1-2; 7 bases are shared with TRBD1. The V gene end was trimmed by 2 bases and the J gene end by 8 bases; junction bases not matched to a gene: 5. The CDR3 covers 13 residues. Germline values: CDR1 MDHEN, CDR2 SYDVKM. This chain's CDR3 is CASSLVQGRGYTF. The CDR3 coding sequence is TGTGCCAGCAGTTTAGTACAGGGGAGAGGCTACACCTTC.

This chain joins TRBV5-4 and TRBJ1-2; D not resolved. CDR1 and CDR2 from the germline V gene are SGHNT and YYREEE (reference sequence). Between the trimmed V and J ends, which lost 0 bases and 4 bases, there was a span of 13 bases. The CDR3 sequence is 15 residues long. In DNA, the CDR3 is TGTGCCAGCAGCTTGGATGGCGGGGTTAGCTATGGCTACACCTTC. It translates to CASSLDGGVSYGYTF.

This chain joins TRBV18 and TRBJ1-2; 9 nucleotides align to TRBD1. The CDR3 runs 19 residues. The V segment lost 3 bases and the J segment 0 bases; nucleotides outside the gene matches: 14. Germline values: CDR1 KGHSH, CDR2 LQKENI. The CDR3 nucleotides read TGTGCCAGCTCACCGTCCGGGACAGGGCTCCAGTTCTCTAACTATGGCTACACCTTC. Its translation is CASSPSGTGLQFSNYGYTF.

The genes are TRBV4-1 and TRBJ2-7, with 7 bases lining up with TRBD1. V lost 4 bases and J lost 6; bases outside the gene matches: 12. This CDR3 contains 15 residues. The germline CDR1 and CDR2 sequences are MGHRA and YSYEKL. As DNA, the CDR3 is TGCGCCAGCAGCCCCAGACAGGGAGAGACATCCGAGCAGTACTTC. This codes for CASSPRQGETSEQYF.